Below, 9 T cell receptor beta chains from the same sample are listed, as sequenced in a study of response to subunit inactivated influenza vaccine. TCRdb fed the RT-PCR reads into MiXCR, producing one record per CDR3 protein. The sample carries 450,000 to 550,000 distinct CDR3 sequences, around 25% recorded once. The sample was CD4+ T cells sorted from PBMCs, taken roughly 5 days after vaccination. These receptors were collected from a man between 50 and 59 years old who received an inactivated influenza vaccine.

The sample holds a few counts of this clonotype. The J gene is TRBJ2-3, the V gene TRBV12-3 or TRBV12-4; D possibly corresponds to TRBD2 (6 bases). V lost 8 bases, J lost 7 bases, and 16 bases lay in between. The CDR3 is made up of 13 amino acids. CDR3 loop: CASSQEGPNTQYF. CDR3 nucleotides: TGTGCCAGCTCCCAGGAGGGCCCTAATACGCAGTATTTT.

This chain uses TRBV10-3 with TRBJ1-1; no clear D gene. CDR1 is ENHRY, CDR2 SYGVKD, per germline. This CDR3 has 12 amino acids. V was cut by 0 bases and J by 4 bases, with 3 bases left in between. CDR3 residues: CAISESSTEAFF. CDR3 sequence (DNA): TGTGCCATCAGTGAGTCTAGCACTGAAGCTTTCTTT.

This clonotype turned up a few times. The J gene is TRBJ1-5, the V gene TRBV3-1; D gene unclear. V lost 1 base and J 5 bases, leaving 12 bases between the germline ends. The CDR3 has 15 amino acids. CDR1 is LGHDT, CDR2 YNNKEL, per germline (reference sequence). The CDR3 region is CASSQGRQFYQPQHF. The CDR3 nucleotides read TGTGCCAGCAGCCAAGGCCGGCAGTTTTATCAGCCCCAGCATTTT.

V gene TRBV12-3 or TRBV12-4 combines with J gene TRBJ2-1, with D possibly TRBD2 on 5 matching bases. There are 11 residues in the CDR3. V lost 6 bases to trimming and J lost 11 bases, with 11 bases between them. CDR3 coding DNA: TGTGCCAGCAGCCCAGCTAGCAAGCAGTTCTTC. Encoded protein: CASSPASKQFF.

In this sample, this clonotype turned up a few times. The rearrangement uses TRBV27 and TRBJ2-7; D not certain. CDR3 length: 14 residues. V lost 10 bases and J lost 3, with 19 bases in between. Looked up from germline, CDR1 is MNHEY and CDR2 is SMNVEV (reference sequence). The chain's CDR3 is CATRPVLAYYEQYF. The CDR3 DNA reads as TGTGCCACCCGCCCGGTTTTAGCTTACTACGAGCAGTACTTC.

This clonotype has just a few counts. CDR3 amino acids: CASSLGPGADTQYF. Here the CDR3 DNA reads TGTGCCAGCAGCTTGGGGCCAGGGGCGGATACGCAGTATTTT. V is TRBV5-6 and J is TRBJ2-3; the D gene is possibly TRBD1 (6 bases). The CDR3 sequence is 14 residues long. V was cut by 0 bases and J by 6 bases, with 11 bases left in between. Germline-derived CDR1 and CDR2 are SGHDT and YYEEEE.

The chain recombines TRBV12-3 or TRBV12-4 with TRBJ1-4; no clear D gene. CDR3 length: 12 residues. V lost 3 bases, J lost 6 bases, and 5 bases lay in between. CDR3 region: CASSLWDEKLFF. The CDR3 DNA reads TGTGCCAGCAGTTTGTGGGATGAAAAACTGTTTTTT.

This clonotype was picked up one time. The V call is TRBV7-9, the J call TRBJ2-1, with 7 bases that match TRBD2. V lost 5 bases to trimming and J lost 5 bases; unmatched junction nucleotides: 9. Germline values: CDR1 SEHNR, CDR2 FQNEAQ (reference sequence). There are 15 residues in the CDR3. CDR3 amino acids: CASSRLAPLDNEQFF. The CDR3, as DNA: TGTGCCAGCAGCCGACTAGCCCCCTTAGACAATGAGCAGTTCTTC.

The chain combines TRBV6-2 or TRBV6-3 with TRBJ2-1; 10 nucleotides line up with TRBD1. V gave up 0 bases and J gave up 6 bases; unmatched junction bases: 11. The CDR3 runs to 18 residues. Germline V gene lookup returns CDR1 MNHEY and CDR2 SVGEGT. CDR3 region: CASSYSNRQGAPGNEQFF. The CDR3 nucleotides read TGTGCCAGCAGTTACTCGAACAGACAGGGGGCGCCAGGCAATGAGCAGTTCTTC.